The rows below give T cell receptor beta chains drawn from one sample of a study of blood T cell repertoires in COVID-19. The repertoire was sequenced with immunoSEQ multiplex PCR; TCRdb's copy has only in-frame clones and lacks some. The sample lists about 67,000 clones; around 87% were seen once. The sample taken for sequencing was peripheral blood. The source is a man over 45 with active COVID-19. Both conserved end residues are part of each CDR3. The D gene is left open where the match is weak. Size tells how often a clone was seen (once, few, many) or the class of an expanded clone, and some rows leave it out.

d_gene	abundance	v_gene	j_gene	CDR3nt	CDR3aa
NA	NA	TRBV11-3	TRBJ2-2	TGTGCCAGCAGCTTAGGCTCCGGGACTGCCGGGGAGCTGTTTTTT	CASSLGSGTAGELFF
TRBD1	NA	TRBV7-2	TRBJ1-2	TGTGCCAGCAGCTTTCCGGCAGGGGGAAGGGGCTACACCTTC	CASSFPAGGRGYTF
TRBD1	NA	TRBV6-6	TRBJ1-4	TGTGCCAGCAGGGAACGGACAGGGCCCACTAATGAAAAACTGTTTTTT	CASRERTGPTNEKLFF
NA	NA	TRBV7-7	TRBJ2-5	TGTGCTAGCAGCTTATATCCAGGGGAGACCCAGTACTTC	CASSLYPGETQYF
NA	few	TRBV9	TRBJ1-3	TGTGCCAGCAGCGCACAGGGAAACACCATATATTTT	CASSAQGNTIYF
TRBD2	NA	TRBV11-2	TRBJ2-3	TGTGCCAGCAGCTTAGCCCTTAGCGGGAGGGCCGGGGATACGCAGTATTTT	CASSLALSGRAGDTQYF
NA	NA	TRBV5-6	TRBJ1-2	TGTGCCAGCAGCTTGTCCTCGGGCCAGGGCTATGGCTACACCTTC	CASSLSSGQGYGYTF
NA	NA	TRBV12-3/TRBV12-4	TRBJ2-1	TGTGCCACTACTCAGAGGGTCTACAATGAGCAGTTCTTC	CATTQRVYNEQFF
NA	NA	TRBV27	TRBJ1-1	TGTGCCAGCAGACAGGGAAGGGGGACTGAAGCTTTCTTT	CASRQGRGTEAFF
NA	few	TRBV5-4	TRBJ1-3	TGTGCCAGCAGCTTCAGAGGCCACACAAACCCTGGAAACACCATATATTTT	CASSFRGHTNPGNTIYF
NA	NA	TRBV6-2/TRBV6-3	TRBJ2-1	TGTGCCAGCAGTTATAACAGGTACAATGAGCAGTTCTTC	CASSYNRYNEQFF
TRBD1	NA	TRBV12-3/TRBV12-4	TRBJ1-2	TGTGCCAGCAGACCCGACAGGGGGCAGGGCTACACCTTC	CASRPDRGQGYTF
TRBD1	NA	TRBV6-5	TRBJ2-7	TGTGCCAGCAGTTACGGACAGGGGGCTTACGAGCAGTACTTC	CASSYGQGAYEQYF
TRBD1	NA	TRBV5-1	TRBJ1-2	TGCGCCAGCAGCTTGGATCGGGACAGGGGAGGCTACACCTTC	CASSLDRDRGGYTF
TRBD2	NA	TRBV10-2	TRBJ2-1	TGCGCCAGCAGTGCGGAGACTAGCGGGCACAATGAGCAGTTCTTC	CASSAETSGHNEQFF
NA	NA	TRBV18	TRBJ1-2	TGTGCCAGCTCACCACAAACGGACTATGGCTACACCTTC	CASSPQTDYGYTF
TRBD1	NA	TRBV4-2	TRBJ1-2	TGTGCCAGCAGCCAAGATACAGGGGCCTATGGCTACACCTTC	CASSQDTGAYGYTF
NA	NA	TRBV21-1	TRBJ2-7	TGTGCCAGCAGCAAAGAGGTGATAGCGGCACTCTACGAGCAGTACTTC	CASSKEVIAALYEQYF
TRBD1	once	TRBV5-6	TRBJ2-1	TGTGCCAGCAGCTTGAACCCCCGGACAGGGGACGAGCAGTTCTTC	CASSLNPRTGDEQFF
TRBD1	few	TRBV10-1	TRBJ1-1	TGCGCCAGCAGTGAGCTACAGGGGAGCACTGAAGCTTTCTTT	CASSELQGSTEAFF
NA	NA	TRBV5-5	TRBJ1-6	TGTGCCAGCAGCTCCTCACGACAGAATAATTCACCCCTCCACTTT	CASSSSRQNNSPLHF
TRBD2	NA	TRBV5-1	TRBJ2-1	TGCGCCAGCAGCCCCGGTAGCGGGAAGGGTGACAATGAGCAGTTCTTC	CASSPGSGKGDNEQFF
TRBD1	NA	TRBV28	TRBJ2-1	TGTGCCAGCAGCACCCCGACAGGGATCAATGAGCAGTTCTTC	CASSTPTGINEQFF
TRBD2	NA	TRBV6-4	TRBJ2-3	TGTGCCAGCAGTGAACTAGCGGGAGCAGATACGCAGTATTTT	CASSELAGADTQYF
NA	many	TRBV3-1/TRBV3-2	TRBJ2-7	TGTGCCAGCAGCCAAGATTTCAGGGGCCGAGACGAGCAGTACTTC	CASSQDFRGRDEQYF
NA	NA	TRBV24-1	TRBJ2-3	TGTGCCACCAGTGTAGGGAGGAATGTCGATACGCAGTATTTT	CATSVGRNVDTQYF
NA	NA	TRBV5-1	TRBJ1-2	TGCGCCAGCAGCCCGGAAGGTAGCACTAACTATGGCTACACCTTC	CASSPEGSTNYGYTF
NA	NA	TRBV6-2/TRBV6-3	TRBJ1-1	TGTGCCAGCAGTTACTCCCTTTTGGGCAATGGTTGGGACACTGAAGCTTTCTTT	CASSYSLLGNGWDTEAFF
NA	NA	TRBV5-8	TRBJ1-2	TGTGCCAGCAGCTTGGGATACGGGGTCCGTGGCTACACCTTC	CASSLGYGVRGYTF
TRBD2	NA	TRBV7-2	TRBJ2-7	TGTGCCAGCAGCTTACTACTAGCGGGAGTCTCCGAGCAGTACTTC	CASSLLLAGVSEQYF
TRBD1	NA	TRBV7-2	TRBJ1-1	TGTGCCAGCAGTCAGGGACAGTTTACTGAAGCTTTCTTT	CASSQGQFTEAFF
TRBD1	few	TRBV3-1/TRBV3-2	TRBJ1-3	TGTGCCAGCAGCCCGAGGACAGGGTCTGGAAACACCATATATTTT	CASSPRTGSGNTIYF
NA	once	TRBV28	TRBJ1-1	TGTGCCAGCACCCTCCGGGGGGTATGGAACACTGAAGCTTTCTTT	CASTLRGVWNTEAFF
TRBD2	NA	TRBV6-5	TRBJ2-4	TGTGCCAGCAGTTCCGTAGGGACTAGCGGGAAAAACATTCAGTACTTC	CASSSVGTSGKNIQYF
TRBD2	NA	TRBV14	TRBJ2-3	TGTGCCAGCAGCCAAAACCTCGGACTAGCAAGTACGCAGTATTTT	CASSQNLGLASTQYF
TRBD2	once	TRBV6-6	TRBJ2-7	TGTGCCAGCAGTTACTCGGGGGAGGGCCGAAACGAGCAGTACTTC	CASSYSGEGRNEQYF
NA	once	TRBV3-1/TRBV3-2	TRBJ1-4	TGTGCCAGCAGCCGTAACCGAGACAGTAATGAAAAACTGTTTTTT	CASSRNRDSNEKLFF
NA	NA	TRBV9	TRBJ2-2	TGTGCCAGCAGCACCCGAATAGCGTCCGGGGAGCTGTTTTTT	CASSTRIASGELFF
TRBD1	NA	TRBV6-2/TRBV6-3	TRBJ2-7	TGTGCCAGCAGTTACGGGACAGTCAGCTCCTACGAGCAGTACTTC	CASSYGTVSSYEQYF
NA	NA	TRBV7-9	TRBJ2-3	TGTGCCAGCAGCTTAGATCTGGCGGACACAGATACGCAGTATTTT	CASSLDLADTDTQYF
TRBD2	few	TRBV30	TRBJ2-7	TGTGCCTGGAGTGTACGTCTAGCGGGAACATACGAGCAGTACTTC	CAWSVRLAGTYEQYF
TRBD1	once	TRBV7-2	TRBJ2-7	TGTGCCAGCAGCCCCGGACAGGGCTACGAGCAGTACTTC	CASSPGQGYEQYF
TRBD1	NA	TRBV10-1	TRBJ2-2	TGCGCCAGCAGTAAAGGGGGCCGTAGCACCGGGGAGCTGTTTTTT	CASSKGGRSTGELFF
TRBD1	NA	TRBV3-1/TRBV3-2	TRBJ1-6	TGTGCCAGCAGCCAAGGCACAGGGGTTAATTCACCCCTCCACTTT	CASSQGTGVNSPLHF
NA	NA	TRBV28	TRBJ1-6	TGTGCCAGCAGTTTACTTACCCGGGGCAGGGGAAATTCACCCCTCCACTTT	CASSLLTRGRGNSPLHF
NA	NA	TRBV7-9	TRBJ1-2	TGTGCCAGCAGCACACCTACAGGGATCGTGGGCTACACCTTC	CASSTPTGIVGYTF
NA	NA	TRBV11-3	TRBJ1-1	TGTGCCAGCAGAAACAGGAACACTGAAGCTTTCTTT	CASRNRNTEAFF
NA	NA	TRBV27	TRBJ1-5	TGTGCCAGCAGTTCGTCCGGCCGGGGTTGGAATCAGCCCCAGCATTTT	CASSSSGRGWNQPQHF
NA	NA	TRBV5-1	TRBJ2-1	TGCGCCAGCAGCCCCCGGGAAAACATCTACAATGAGCAGTTCTTC	CASSPRENIYNEQFF
TRBD1	NA	TRBV7-2	TRBJ1-4	TGTGCCAGCAGCGTCCGACAGGGCCCTAATGAAAAACTGTTTTTT	CASSVRQGPNEKLFF
TRBD1	NA	TRBV10-3	TRBJ2-3	TGTGCCATCAGTGCCAACTCCGGAGGACAGGGGGCCGGGTGGCAGTATTTT	CAISANSGGQGAGWQYF
TRBD2	few	TRBV4-3	TRBJ2-2	TGCGCCAGCAGCCAAGTACTAGCGGCATACACCGGGGAGCTGTTTTTT	CASSQVLAAYTGELFF
NA	NA	TRBV6-5	TRBJ2-1	TGTGCCAGCAGTTACTCATGGGGGCTGGACAATGAGCAGTTCTTC	CASSYSWGLDNEQFF
NA	NA	TRBV10-3	TRBJ1-3	TGTGCCATCAGTGAAGGGGCTTCCTCTGGAAACACCATATATTTT	CAISEGASSGNTIYF
TRBD1	NA	TRBV19	TRBJ1-4	TGTGCCAGTAGTGTCGGACAGGGGGTTGAAAAACTGTTTTTT	CASSVGQGVEKLFF
TRBD2	few	TRBV15	TRBJ2-2	TGTGCCACCAGCACAGGACTAGCGGGAGTTGTCGGGGAGCTGTTTTTT	CATSTGLAGVVGELFF